This is a list of T cell receptor beta chains from one sample in a study of CD8+ T cells in alopecia areata. TCRdb keeps only in-frame clones here, not all; method: immunoSEQ multiplex PCR. The data hold 12,000 or so clones, with roughly 50% observed a single time. Sequenced sample: skin. These receptor sequences come from a human donor with alopecia areata. Each CDR3 is given with its conserved first and last residue. D genes are given only for firm matches. The size field is filled for only some rows; it gives once, few, many or a size class.

clone size,V gene,J gene,CDR3 length,D gene,CDR3 DNA,CDR3 protein
.,TRBV11-3,TRBJ2-1,12,.,TGTGCCAGCAGCTTAGTGGGGAGTGAGCAGTTCTTC,CASSLVGSEQFF
.,TRBV6-6,TRBJ2-7,14,TRBD1,TGTGCCAGCAGTTACGCCCAGGGGGAGCGCGAGCAGTACTTC,CASSYAQGEREQYF
.,TRBV5-4,TRBJ2-7,15,TRBD1,TGTGCCAGCAGCTCCTTCTTACAGGGGGCAGGCGAGCAGTACTTC,CASSSFLQGAGEQYF
.,TRBV30,TRBJ1-5,12,.,TGTGCCTGGAAGGGATATTCGGGGCCCCAGCATTTT,CAWKGYSGPQHF
.,TRBV28,TRBJ2-5,15,.,TGTGCCAGCAGCCTGTTTGGGTCCCGAGAGGAGACCCAGTACTTC,CASSLFGSREETQYF
medium-sized,TRBV5-4,TRBJ1-3,15,.,TGTGCCAGCAGCCACGACTGGTCCTCTGGAAACACCATATATTTT,CASSHDWSSGNTIYF
.,TRBV7-2,TRBJ2-3,14,.,TGTGCCAGCAGCTTAGATGTCCGGAGCGATACGCAGTATTTT,CASSLDVRSDTQYF
.,TRBV7-7,TRBJ2-5,16,.,TGTGCCAGCAGCTTAGGGTCTCTGGGCGGACGGGAGACCCAGTACTTC,CASSLGSLGGRETQYF
.,TRBV14,TRBJ2-1,15,TRBD2,TGTGCCAGCAGCCAAAAATACCTAGCGGTGGGTGAGCAGTTCTTC,CASSQKYLAVGEQFF
.,TRBV28,TRBJ1-3,13,.,TGTGCCAGCAGTTCCCTCAATGGAAACACCATATATTTT,CASSSLNGNTIYF
.,TRBV7-9,TRBJ2-7,12,.,TGTGCCAGCAGTAAAAGGGACTACGAGCAGTACTTC,CASSKRDYEQYF
few,TRBV29-1,TRBJ2-3,16,TRBD2,TGCAGCGTTGAAGATTGGGAGCGGGGGGTCACAGATACGCAGTATTTT,CSVEDWERGVTDTQYF
few,TRBV9,TRBJ2-7,15,.,TGTGCCAGCAGCGTAGGCACAGGGTGGTATGACGAGCAGTACTTC,CASSVGTGWYDEQYF
.,TRBV30,TRBJ2-2,16,TRBD1,TGTGCCTGGAGGGCCTTCGAGACAGGGGACACCGGGGAGCTGTTTTTT,CAWRAFETGDTGELFF
medium-sized,TRBV7-9,TRBJ1-2,14,TRBD1,TGTGCCAGCAGCTTGGGACAGAGCCACTATGGCTACACCTTC,CASSLGQSHYGYTF